This TCR beta chain was documented in a study of T cell responses to AZD1222 COVID-19 vaccine. On the study more broadly: Researchers grouped second doses given at about 4 or about 12 weeks into one pool.

The study's findings and limits: The donors showed a predominance of white British ancestry and of females, with possible underestimation of clonal diversity.

This clone was recorded once. What it recognizes is unknown. This table comes from immunoSEQ multiplex PCR, and its TCRdb copy is limited to in-frame clones, with some not included. The sample yields more than 150,000 clones, around 89% seen once. The length of the CDR3 is 13 residues. The ends were cut back, 8 bases at V and 1 base at J, with 11 bases in the middle. Germline-derived CDR1 and CDR2 are GTSNPN and SVGIG (reference sequence). The clonotype originates from an adult in good health. The sequences come from peripheral blood, collected on day 0 of AZD1222 vaccination. The chain couples TRBV30 to TRBJ2-2; D is unclear. In nucleotides, the CDR3 is TGTGCCGGCTGGACGAGGAACACCGGGGAGCTGTTTTTT. This encodes CAGWTRNTGELFF.